These 3 T cell receptor beta chains originate from one sample sequenced in a study of blood T cell repertoires in COVID-19. Sequenced by immunoSEQ multiplex PCR; TCRdb stores in-frame clones only, minus some. Of about 320,000 clones in the sample, approximately 88% were seen once. Material for sequencing was PBMCs or T cells enriched from blood (not recorded which). These receptors were obtained from a man aged 60-69 years who had recovered from COVID-19.

This clone was detected only once. The chain is built from TRBV9 and TRBJ2-7; 10 nucleotides agree with TRBD1. The junction had 10 bases not matched to a gene; V was cut back by 0 bases and J by 1 base. The CDR3 is made up of 18 amino acids. CDR1 and CDR2 (germline): SGDLS, YYNGEE. CDR3 sequence: CASSVALGPGQGSYEQYF. The CDR3 DNA sequence: TGTGCCAGCAGCGTAGCTTTGGGCCCGGGACAGGGGTCCTACGAGCAGTACTTC. Using reference TRBV9 and TRBJ2-7 for the parts outside the CDR3, the full variable domain is DSGVTQTPKHLITATGQRVTLRCSPRSGDLSVYWYQQSLDQGLQFLIQYYNGEERAKGNILERFSAQQFPDLHSELNLSSLELGDSALYFCASSVALGPGQGSYEQYFGPGTRLTVT.

This clone has only one observation. The chain couples TRBV5-1 to TRBJ1-1; D is unresolved. Germline V gene lookup returns CDR1 SGHRS and CDR2 YFSETQ. V gave up 0 bases and J gave up 0 bases, with 6 bases separating them. The CDR3 sequence is 14 residues long. CDR3 amino acids: CASSLAAVNTEAFF. The CDR3, as DNA: TGCGCCAGCAGCTTGGCCGCGGTGAACACTGAAGCTTTCTTT.

CDR3 sequence reads: CASSERAGGYTF. In nucleotides, the CDR3 is TGTGCCAGCAGTGAACGAGCTGGTGGCTACACCTTC. This rearrangement joins TRBV6-1 to TRBJ1-2; D gene unclear. This CDR3 contains 12 residues. Germline CDR1 reads MNHNS; CDR2 reads SASEGT. Trimming took off 2 bases at V and 7 bases at J, with 8 bases between the two ends.